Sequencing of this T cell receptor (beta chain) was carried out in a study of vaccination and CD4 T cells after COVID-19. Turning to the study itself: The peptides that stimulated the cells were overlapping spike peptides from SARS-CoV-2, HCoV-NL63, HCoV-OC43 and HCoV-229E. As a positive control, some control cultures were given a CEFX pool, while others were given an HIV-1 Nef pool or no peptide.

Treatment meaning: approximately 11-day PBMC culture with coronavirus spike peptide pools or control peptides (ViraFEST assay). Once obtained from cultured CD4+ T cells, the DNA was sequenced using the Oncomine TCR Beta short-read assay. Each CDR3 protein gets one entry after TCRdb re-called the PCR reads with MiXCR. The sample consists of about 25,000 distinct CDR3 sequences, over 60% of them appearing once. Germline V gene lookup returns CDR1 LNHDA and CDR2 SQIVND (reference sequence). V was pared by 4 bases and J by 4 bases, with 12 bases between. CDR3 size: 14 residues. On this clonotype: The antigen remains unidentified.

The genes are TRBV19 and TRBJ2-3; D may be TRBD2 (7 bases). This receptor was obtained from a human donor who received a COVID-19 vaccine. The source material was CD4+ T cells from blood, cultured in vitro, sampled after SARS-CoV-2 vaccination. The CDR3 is CASSTGGRADTQYF. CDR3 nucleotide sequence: TGTGCCAGTAGTACGGGGGGCCGCGCAGATACGCAGTATTTT. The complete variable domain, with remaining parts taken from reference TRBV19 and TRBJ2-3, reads DGGITQSPKYLFRKEGQNVTLSCEQNLNHDAMYWYRQDPGQGLRLIYYSQIVNDFQKGDIAEGYSVSREKKESFPLTVTSAQKNPTAFYLCASSTGGRADTQYFGPGTRLTVL.